These 10 T cell receptor beta chains were all obtained from the same sample, sequenced in a study of T-cell reconstitution after alpha-beta-depleted transplantation in children. As it was prepared, the TCRbeta library received unique molecular identifiers. One entry per CDR3 protein, called by TCRdb with MiXCR from the PCR reads. The sample records roughly 200,000 distinct CDR3 sequences, approximately 10% being singletons. The source was PBMCs, collected before TCRalphabeta/CD19-depleted stem cell transplant. Receptors originate from a child under two years old with acute myeloid leukemia, due to receive a stem cell transplant.

Worth noting for this clonotype: A read error may be the cause here, since a much bigger clone is one base away. The chain combines TRBV3-1 with TRBJ2-2, with unresolved D. The germline V gene encodes CDR1 LGHDT and CDR2 YNNKEL (reference sequence). There are 16 residues in the CDR3. DNA for the CDR3: TGTGCCGGCAGCCAACAGATTACCCCGGTTGGCGGGGAGCTGTTTTTT. Translating it yields CAGSQQITPVGGELFF. Filled out from reference TRBV3-1 and TRBJ2-2, the complete variable domain reads DTAVSQTPKYLVTQMGNDKSIKCEQNLGHDTMYWYKQDSKKFLKIMFSYNNKELIINETVPNRFSPKSPDKAHLNLHINSLELGDSAVYFCAGSQQITPVGGELFFGEGSRLTVL.

This clonotype was detected ten times or more. The chain links TRBV29-1 to TRBJ2-3; the D gene is possibly TRBD2 (5 bases). V lost 3 bases to trimming and J lost 8 bases, with 15 bases between them. CDR1 and CDR2 (germline): SQVTM, ANQGSEA. The CDR3 is 13 amino acids. CDR3 residues: CSVEPSGGVTQYF. The CDR3 region has the DNA TGCAGCGTTGAGCCCAGCGGAGGAGTTACGCAGTATTTT.

The table lists this clonotype with many counts. CDR3 in DNA: TGCGCCAGCAGCCCGGGACCGGCAATGGCCACCGGGGAGCTGTTTTTT. Amino acids: CASSPGPAMATGELFF. The rearrangement uses TRBV5-1 and TRBJ2-2; D could derive from TRBD1 or TRBD2 (5 bases each). Trimming cost V 4 bases and J 4 bases, with 17 bases left between them. Germline V gives CDR1 SGHRS, CDR2 YFSETQ. The CDR3 is 16 residues long.

Here the CDR3 reads CATSEWKAGGPKSSYNEQFF. The CDR3 DNA reads TGTGCCACCAGCGAATGGAAAGCGGGGGGCCCAAAAAGCTCCTACAATGAGCAGTTCTTC. The chain recombines TRBV24-1 with TRBJ2-1, with 9 nucleotides matching TRBD2. With V trimmed by 7 bases and J by 0 bases, 18 bases remained unmatched. Germline V gene lookup returns CDR1 KGHDR and CDR2 SFDVKD. This CDR3 spans 20 amino acids.

A note on this clonotype: Germline and junction disagree at one end, which may indicate a read error. The chain recombines TRBV10-2 with TRBJ1-2; the D gene is possibly TRBD1 (5 bases). CDR3 length equals 15 residues. The germline CDR1 and CDR2 sequences are WSHSY and SAAADI. CDR3 in DNA: TGCACCAGCATGGGGCAGATCGGGGAAAACTATGGATACACCTTC. Protein sequence: CTSMGQIGENYGYTF.

This chain links TRBV5-8 with TRBJ2-3; D gene uncertain. CDR3 length: 17 amino acids. Germline V gene lookup returns CDR1 SGHTS and CDR2 YDEGEE. V was pared by 7 bases and J by 0 bases, with 21 bases between. In DNA form, the CDR3 reads TGTGCCAGCCCTCACAGCCGCTTAGGACCTAGCACAGATACGCAGTATTTT. This translates into CASPHSRLGPSTDTQYF. Complete variable domain (other parts from reference TRBV5-8 and TRBJ2-3): EAGVTQSPTHLIKTRGQQATLRCSPISGHTSVYWYQQALGLGLQFLLWYDEGEERNRGNFPPRFSGRQFPNYSSELNVNALELEDSALYLCASPHSRLGPSTDTQYFGPGTRLTVL.

At least ten counts were recorded for this clonotype. The chain is built from TRBV5-1 and TRBJ2-5, with TRBD1 matching 7 bases. The germline V gene encodes CDR1 SGHRS and CDR2 YFSETQ. Trimming took 1 base from V and 6 from J; bases not matched to a gene: 12. The CDR3 is 16 amino acids. CDR3 sequence reads: CASSLPKTGLGKTQYF. The CDR3 nucleotides read TGCGCCAGCAGCTTGCCTAAGACAGGGTTGGGGAAGACCCAGTACTTC.

In its sample, this clonotype was seen many times. The J gene is TRBJ2-1, the V gene TRBV12-3 or TRBV12-4, with a possible D match to TRBD2 (5 bases). The CDR3 is 12 residues long. The V gene lost 6 bases and the J gene lost 7 bases, with 10 bases spanning the gap. The CDR3: CASRETINEQFF. The CDR3 coding sequence is TGTGCCAGCAGGGAGACTATAAATGAGCAGTTCTTC.

There are a few counts of this clonotype. This chain joins TRBV3-1 and TRBJ1-2, with D possibly being TRBD1 (5 bases). V lost 5 bases and J 0 bases, leaving 13 bases between the germline ends. CDR1 LGHDT and CDR2 YNNKEL come from the germline V gene (reference sequence). CDR3 length: 15 amino acids. CDR3 loop: CASSLGTATNYGYTF. CDR3 DNA sequence: TGTGCCAGCAGCTTGGGGACCGCTACTAACTATGGCTACACCTTC.

This clonotype was found many times. This chain links TRBV20-1 with TRBJ2-3, with 12 bases fitting TRBD2. Germline V gives CDR1 DFQATT, CDR2 SNEGSKA (reference sequence). The CDR3 loop spans 15 amino acids. J lost 6 bases, V lost 6 bases, and 10 bases had no gene match. The CDR3 DNA reads TGCAGTGCGCCTAGCGGGAGGGCCTTTTGGGATACGCAGTATTTT. Translated, it gives CSAPSGRAFWDTQYF.